The subject of this entry is one TCR beta chain. The antigen remains unidentified. V dropped 0 bases and J dropped 0 bases, with 10 bases sitting between them. This CDR3 comprises 16 residues. The germline V gene encodes CDR1 MGHRA and CDR2 YSYEKL. The table came from immunoSEQ multiplex PCR; TCRdb's copy has only in-frame clones and leaves some out. The table records about 2.3 million clones, about 92% of them present only once. This record belongs to a study of shared clonotypes between healthy human individuals. Study findings and constraints: As a rule, naive subsets had a larger estimated richness than memory subsets. Non-shared clonotypes displayed generation probabilities falling below those of clonotypes present in all four donors.

The source is a young man in good health. Some clones in this sample may be carry-over from other donors' samples. Source material: naive CD4+ T cells from PBMCs. Subset of the sample: CD45RA+ positively selected. The chain has TRBV4-1 and TRBJ2-3; D unresolved. The CDR3 DNA reads as TGCGCCAGCAGCCAAGATTCGAGAGGTAGCACAGATACGCAGTATTTT. Protein product: CASSQDSRGSTDTQYF.